This T cell receptor (beta chain) was obtained from a study of blood T cell repertoires in COVID-19. Sequenced by immunoSEQ multiplex PCR; TCRdb stores in-frame clones only, minus some. The data contain roughly 200,000 clones, more than 75% of them singletons. From germline, CDR1 is LNHNV and CDR2 YYDKDF (reference sequence). This CDR3 is 15 amino acids long. V lost 0 bases, J lost 0 bases, and 6 bases lay in between. This clone was found a few times. The receptor comes from a woman aged 30 to 39 who had recovered from COVID-19. What was sequenced was PBMCs or T cells enriched from blood (not recorded which). The rearrangement uses TRBV15 and TRBJ1-3; unclear D gene. The DNA of the CDR3 is TGTGCCACCAGCAGAGATGGCGGCTCTGGAAACACCATATATTTT. Its protein product is CATSRDGGSGNTIYF.